A selection of T cell receptor beta chains follows, all from one sample in a study of CD8 T cells in ankylosing spondylitis. TCRdb re-analysed the 5' RACE reads in MiXCR, keeping a single row per CDR3 protein. The table has some 130,000 distinct CDR3 sequences, 12% to 15% seen once; the top ten hold about 2.7%. The sample was blood, either unsorted or a sorted T cell fraction (not recorded which). The receptors stem from a female donor with ankylosing spondylitis or in good health (not recorded which). Each CDR3 is given with its conserved first and last residue. Fields, in order: V gene, CDR3 protein.

V: TRBV6-2/TRBV6-3
CDR3: CASSSNGLAGTYNEQFF

V: TRBV5-1
CDR3: CASSLVASGDYEQYF

V: TRBV5-1
CDR3: CASSSLPTFGGIEAFF

V: TRBV7-8
CDR3: CTSSLGDANNEQFF

V: TRBV12-3/TRBV12-4
CDR3: CVSSPQIGSGGSEQYF

V: TRBV12-3/TRBV12-4
CDR3: CASTSGTANTEAFF

V: TRBV20-1
CDR3: CSARDSRGTSGTFYNEQFF

V: TRBV9
CDR3: CASSAQAGVVYYEQFF

V: TRBV10-2
CDR3: CASTKGQERATNEKLFF

V: TRBV7-2
CDR3: CASSDSYRPVETQYF

V: TRBV4-1
CDR3: CASSQISLNNEQFF

V: TRBV9
CDR3: CASSEGTANLQETQYF

V: TRBV2
CDR3: CASREGPKAQHF

V: TRBV20-1
CDR3: CSATNRGMGNQPQHF

V: TRBV6-1
CDR3: CASGQGAFSGNTIYF

V: TRBV6-1
CDR3: CASSTRQGYQPQHF

V: TRBV20-1
CDR3: CSAIERTDTQYF

V: TRBV20-1
CDR3: CSVNLAGGGKTQYF

V: TRBV29-1
CDR3: CSADRRQGGYTF

V: TRBV12-3/TRBV12-4
CDR3: CASTPWGDSPLHF

V: TRBV7-2
CDR3: CASSLWFTVQGSEKLFF

V: TRBV12-3/TRBV12-4
CDR3: CASTDNSNTEAFF

V: TRBV29-1
CDR3: CSVESGTGTGSWETQYF

V: TRBV28
CDR3: CASSLLGRNGYTF

V: TRBV4-1
CDR3: CASSQDRLAGVKDTQYF

V: TRBV30
CDR3: CAWAPADTEAFF

V: TRBV9
CDR3: CASSVDGRAGYEQYF

V: TRBV7-9
CDR3: CASSSYGEGPDTQYF

V: TRBV15
CDR3: CATSREDRGVYNEQFF

V: TRBV6-5
CDR3: CASSYYPGLAAVQETQYF

V: TRBV5-1
CDR3: CASGQMSYNEQFF

V: TRBV6-2/TRBV6-3
CDR3: CASSFDYLKETQYF

V: TRBV29-1
CDR3: CSVERDTQYF

V: TRBV12-3/TRBV12-4
CDR3: CASSFQGTTAYEQYF

V: TRBV7-3
CDR3: CASSLFQLSTDTQYF

V: TRBV11-2
CDR3: CASSLVPSGGPVTDTQYF

V: TRBV20-1
CDR3: CSAIADPGYNEQFF

V: TRBV18
CDR3: CASSLNPPGQLTEAFF

V: TRBV20-1
CDR3: CSAAGLRGNEQFF

V: TRBV28
CDR3: CASSTTGYGYTF

V: TRBV7-3
CDR3: CASSLRAGSTDTQYF

V: TRBV10-3
CDR3: CAIGLAPSTDTQYF

V: TRBV29-1
CDR3: CSVELSPTVKFF

V: TRBV5-1
CDR3: CASRPGTSTDEQYF

V: TRBV18
CDR3: CASSTGEGTEAFF

V: TRBV5-1
CDR3: CASSLGLAPEQYF

V: TRBV11-2
CDR3: CASSRLWRTSTDEQYF

V: TRBV7-2
CDR3: CASSFNSGQETQYF

V: TRBV20-1
CDR3: CSARPRPGIGELFF

V: TRBV20-1
CDR3: CSARGRAVTGEQYF

V: TRBV12-3/TRBV12-4
CDR3: CASSFTDHNQPQHF

V: TRBV30
CDR3: CAWSSGMSKNIQYF